This T cell receptor beta chain was retrieved from a study of regulatory T cells in long-lasting Graves disease. Investigators prepared the TCR beta libraries by applying iRepertoire HTBI primers and Arm-PCR of CDR3 regions. One entry per CDR3 protein results from TCRdb running MiXCR on the multiplex PCR reads. The sample carries roughly 450,000 distinct CDR3 sequences, roughly 22% recorded once. This clonotype came up many times. The time point here: persistent/refractory GD, antithyroid drugs over 5 years with positive TRAb. Isolated PBMC RNA provided the starting material for the TCR library. The TCR was taken from a female donor with Graves disease. The sample consisted of peripheral blood mononuclear cells (PBMCs), taken when the disease was refractory, from a patient treated with antithyroid drugs.

The CDR3 sequence: CASSRSGGLGSEQYF. As DNA, the CDR3 is TGTGCCAGCAGCCGGAGCGGGGGACTTGGTAGCGAGCAGTACTTC. V is TRBV28 and J is TRBJ2-7; TRBD2 matches at 8 bases. Losses at the gene ends were 6 bases for V and 6 bases for J; bases not matched to a gene: 13. CDR3 length: 15 residues. The V gene's germline CDR1 is MDHEN and CDR2 SYDVKM.